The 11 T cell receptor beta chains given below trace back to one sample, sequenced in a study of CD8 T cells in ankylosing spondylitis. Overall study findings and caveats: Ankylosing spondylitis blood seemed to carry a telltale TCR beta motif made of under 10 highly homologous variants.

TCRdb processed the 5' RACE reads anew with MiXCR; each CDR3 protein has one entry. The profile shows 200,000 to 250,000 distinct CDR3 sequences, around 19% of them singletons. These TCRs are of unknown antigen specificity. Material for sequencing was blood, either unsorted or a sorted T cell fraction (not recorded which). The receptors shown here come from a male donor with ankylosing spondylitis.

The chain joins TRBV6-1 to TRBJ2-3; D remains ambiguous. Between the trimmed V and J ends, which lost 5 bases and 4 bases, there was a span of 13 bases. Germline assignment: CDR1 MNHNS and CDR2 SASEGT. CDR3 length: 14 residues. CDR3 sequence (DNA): TGTGCCAGCAGTAGACTTCTCCAACCAGATACGCAGTATTTT. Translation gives CASSRLLQPDTQYF.

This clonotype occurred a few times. CDR3 nucleotide sequence: TGTGCCTGGAGTCTGACTAGCTTCCACGAGCAGTACTTC. It is translated as CAWSLTSFHEQYF. The V and J genes are TRBV30 and TRBJ2-7, with TRBD2 matching 7 bases. J lost 5 bases, V lost 2 bases, and 6 bases had no gene match. The CDR3 contains 13 residues. The germline CDR1 and CDR2 sequences are GTSNPN and SVGIG (reference sequence).

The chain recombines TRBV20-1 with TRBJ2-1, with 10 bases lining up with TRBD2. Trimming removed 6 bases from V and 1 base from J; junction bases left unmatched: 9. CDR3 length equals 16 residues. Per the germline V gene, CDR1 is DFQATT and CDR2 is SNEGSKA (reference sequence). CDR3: CSAREREGISYNEQFF. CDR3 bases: TGCAGTGCACGTGAGCGGGAGGGGATATCCTACAATGAGCAGTTCTTC.

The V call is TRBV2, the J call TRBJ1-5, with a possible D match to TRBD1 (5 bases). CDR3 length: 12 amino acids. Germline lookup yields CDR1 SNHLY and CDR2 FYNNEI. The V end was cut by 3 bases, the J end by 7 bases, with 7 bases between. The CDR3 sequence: CASSDGGQPQHF. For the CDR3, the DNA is TGTGCCAGCAGTGACGGGGGACAGCCCCAGCATTTT.

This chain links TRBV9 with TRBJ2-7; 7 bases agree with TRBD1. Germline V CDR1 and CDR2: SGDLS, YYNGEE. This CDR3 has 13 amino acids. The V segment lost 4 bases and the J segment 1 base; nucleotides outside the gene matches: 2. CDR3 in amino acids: CASSTGVSYEQYF. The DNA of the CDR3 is TGTGCCAGCAGCACAGGGGTATCCTACGAGCAGTACTTC.

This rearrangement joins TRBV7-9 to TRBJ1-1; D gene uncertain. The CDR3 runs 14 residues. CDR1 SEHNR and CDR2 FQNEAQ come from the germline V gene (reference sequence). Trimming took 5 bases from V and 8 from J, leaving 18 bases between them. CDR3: CASSVPGPTLEAFF. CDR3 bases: TGTGCCAGCAGCGTACCGGGCCCCACGTTGGAAGCTTTCTTT.

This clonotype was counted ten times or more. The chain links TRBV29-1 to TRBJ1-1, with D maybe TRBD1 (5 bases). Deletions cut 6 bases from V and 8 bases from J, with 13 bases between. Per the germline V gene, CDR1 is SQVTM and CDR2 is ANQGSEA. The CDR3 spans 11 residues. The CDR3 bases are TGCAGCGTCCCCCTCCAGGGAGAAGCTTTCTTT. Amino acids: CSVPLQGEAFF.

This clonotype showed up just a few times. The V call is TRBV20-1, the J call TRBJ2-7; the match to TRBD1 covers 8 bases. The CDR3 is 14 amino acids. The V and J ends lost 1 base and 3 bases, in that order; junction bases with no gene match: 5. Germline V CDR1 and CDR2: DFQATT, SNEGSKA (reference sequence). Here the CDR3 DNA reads TGCAGTGCTAGAGCCGGACAGGGCCTCTACGAGCAGTACTTC. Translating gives CSARAGQGLYEQYF.

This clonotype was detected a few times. Written as DNA, the CDR3 is TGTGCCAGCAGTTTATCGTTGATCAATGAGCAGTTCTTC. Translation: CASSLSLINEQFF. This sequence joins TRBV12-3 or TRBV12-4 and TRBJ2-1, with D uncertain. This CDR3 is built from 13 residues. The V end lost 2 bases, the J end lost 6 bases, and 8 bases lay between the germline ends.

The CDR3 here is CASSTQGRRDTEAFF. The DNA of the CDR3 is TGTGCCAGCTCAACTCAGGGTAGGCGAGACACTGAAGCTTTCTTT. This chain joins TRBV18 and TRBJ1-1; weak D call: TRBD1 (5 bases). Looked up from germline, CDR1 is KGHSH and CDR2 is LQKENI. The V and J ends lost 5 bases and 3 bases respectively, with 16 bases between them. There are 15 residues in the CDR3.

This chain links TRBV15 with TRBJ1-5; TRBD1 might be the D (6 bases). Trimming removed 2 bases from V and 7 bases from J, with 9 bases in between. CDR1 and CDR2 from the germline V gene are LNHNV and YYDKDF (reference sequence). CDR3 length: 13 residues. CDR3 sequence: CATSRQGWQPQHF. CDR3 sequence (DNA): TGTGCCACCAGCAGACAGGGGTGGCAGCCCCAGCATTTT. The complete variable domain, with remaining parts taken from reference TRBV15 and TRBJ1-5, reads DAMVIQNPRYQVTQFGKPVTLSCSQTLNHNVMYWYQQKSSQAPKLLFHYYDKDFNNEADTPDNFQSRRPNTSFCFLDIRSPGLGDTAMYLCATSRQGWQPQHFGDGTRLSIL.